Sequencing of this T cell receptor (beta chain) was carried out in a study of radiotherapy plus CTLA-4 blockade in lung cancer (dated by TCRdb to the late 2010s). Study-wide context: Objective responses were observed in 15% to 20% of enrolled patients, and disease control was achieved in 31%. The paper's findings and limits, for the study overall: Increased serum interferon-beta after radiation, together with early dynamic changes in blood T cell clones, were reported to be the strongest predictors of response. After treatment with radiotherapy and ipilimumab, TCR clones that originated in tumors expanded in peripheral blood.

With regard to this clone: It lacks a known antigen. The sample holds no much larger clone one base away, and base qualities are not on file.

Reading the germline V gene (reference sequence) gives CDR1 LNHDA and CDR2 SQIVND. The cysteine opens and the phenylalanine closes a CDR3 of 14 amino acids. Only the CDR3 DNA stays, 42 bases, in frame from base 1. V is pruned by 4 bases and J by 1 base, leaving 3 bases of the junction without a gene match. Library creation used the immunoSEQ multiplex PCR assay. TCRdb provides this immuneACCESS table in a form limited to in-frame rearrangements. Some clones are lacking; in checked studies, under half of them reflect an unresolved V gene, and why the rest are absent is not known. This sample comprises roughly 100,000 clones, about four fifths of them detected only once. The ten largest clones add up to about 25% of the sample. Focal radiation therapy combined with CTLA-4 blockade (ipilimumab) was tested in patients with chemo-refractory metastatic non-small-cell lung cancer.

This chain joins TRBV19 to TRBJ2-7, with 8 bases in between that match TRBD1. The material was peripheral blood, obtained from a patient treated with radiotherapy plus ipilimumab. This receptor was obtained from a human donor with non-small cell lung cancer that progressed on radiotherapy plus ipilimumab. For the CDR3, the sequence is CASSTRQGSYEQYF. The nucleotide sequence is TGTGCCAGTAGTACACGACAGGGGTCCTACGAGCAGTACTTC.